These T cell receptor beta chains were read from a single sample in a study of cytomegalovirus exposure and HLA in healthy donors. Profiling relied on immunoSEQ multiplex PCR, and the TCRdb table lists in-frame clones only, not all of them. The sample shows 65,000 to 85,000 clones, roughly 76% of them seen only once. Specimen: PBMCs. These receptors were taken from a male donor in good health and CMV-seropositive. CDR3s leave out the opening cysteine and the closing phenylalanine or tryptophan.

CDR3 length,V gene,J gene,CDR3 protein
14,TRBV15,TRBJ2-2,ATSSGTGGSTGELF
12,TRBV6-5,TRBJ2-5,ASSQAGGLETQY
9,TRBV19,TRBJ2-7,ASSGAYEQY
12,TRBV7-2,TRBJ1-5,ASSLRAGDQPQH
14,TRBV4-1,TRBJ2-7,ASSQQTGTPTYEQY
13,TRBV6-6,TRBJ1-5,ASSPGQGAGQPQH
8,TRBV30,TRBJ2-1,ALGRDEQF
15,TRBV14,TRBJ2-7,ASSQDFLTGGPYEQY
13,TRBV7-9,TRBJ2-3,ASSVPRGQTDTQY
13,TRBV5-5,TRBJ2-2,ASSLVTGNTGELF